This note documents a single T cell receptor beta chain sequence. This clone was seen just once. No antigen is known for it. Within one base of it there is no much larger clone, and no base qualities were kept. The collaborating institutions used their own protocols to collect whole blood in K2EDTA tubes. For TCRbeta analysis, collaborators shipped samples in one of three forms: frozen whole blood, isolated PBMCs, or DNA extracted from either of those sample types. These data are taken from a study of blood T cell repertoires in COVID-19 (dated by TCRdb to 2020 to 2022). Study-level background: Samples from collaborators originated in the United States, Italy and Spain and spanned both the acute and convalescent phases of COVID-19. The samples were drawn from the first 160 participants of the ongoing ImmuneRACE study and from more than 1,000 subjects provided by 6 global collaborators. The repertoires were made available in a free public database intended to serve as a resource for research on the immune response to SARS-CoV-2. HLA class I and class II types, where available, came from metadata supplied by the sample provider rather than from assay-based typing. The dataset comprised deeply sampled blood TCRbeta repertoires from subjects exposed to, actively infected with, or recovered from COVID-19. Sample metadata almost always included a de-identified subject ID, COVID-19 status, age in years and sex. The prospective study material was composed of cDNA or gDNA derived from T cells, B-cell-depleted T cells, or PBMCs.

The immunoSEQ Assay, a bias-controlled multiplex PCR, was used to amplify TCRbeta CDR3 regions from genomic DNA. In the source study's methods: The number of nucleated cells in each sample was estimated by amplification of reference gene primers within the assay. To quantify the absolute abundance of each unique TCRbeta CDR3 rearrangement, sequence reads were collapsed and filtered. Productive Simpson clonality was computed per sample as the square root of Simpson's diversity index over productive rearrangements. Here the immuneACCESS table is served through TCRdb, limited to in-frame sequences with V and J called. Missing clones are a known gap in these copies; in checked studies unresolved V genes cover under half, and the rest lacks a known reason. That table furnishes V, J and clone size, whereas the DNA furnished D and trimming. In all, the sample holds around 120,000 clones, and 60% to 85% of those were seen once. Of the sample, about 2.3% is held by the ten largest clones.

The CDR3 covers 15 residues, taking in both the cysteine and the phenylalanine. Only the CDR3 part of the read is kept: 45 bases, read in frame from the first base. The germline V gene (reference sequence) sets CDR1 to LGHDT and CDR2 to YNNKEL. V is cut back by 4 bases and J by 2 bases, with 2 bases in the junction unmatched. Study-wide findings and limitations: The quantity of clinical and demographic metadata differed by source and by participant and was supplied without curation.

Recombination connected TRBV3-1 (or the pseudogene TRBV3-2) to TRBJ1-5; a stretch of 10 junction bases matches TRBD1. The sample taken for sequencing was peripheral blood. The clonotype was recovered from a man between 65 and 85 years old with acute or convalescent COVID-19. The DNA reads TGTGCCAGCAGCCGAGGGACAGGGGGCAATCAGCCCCAGCATTTT. The translation is CASSRGTGGNQPQHF.